These T cell receptor beta chains were read from a single sample in a study of immune characterization of retroperitoneal liposarcoma. One entry per CDR3 protein, called by TCRdb with MiXCR from the PCR reads. This table holds 12,000 or so distinct CDR3 sequences, roughly a quarter found once. The sample consisted of tumor tissue. Receptor source: a female donor with retroperitoneal liposarcoma. The CDR3 runs from the conserved cysteine through the conserved F or W. A D gene is named only where the DNA matches it firmly. Some rows have no size entry. The others give once, few or many, or a class for an expanded clone.

>TRBJ2-1|TRBD1|TRBV7-2|many
TGTGCCAGCAGCCTCCGGGACAGGGGGCACAATGAGCAGTTCTTC
CASSLRDRGHNEQFF
>TRBJ2-1|TRBD2|TRBV11-2|-
TGTGCCAGCAGCTCTAGCGGGCAAGAGACCCAGTTCTTC
CASSSSGQETQFF
>TRBJ2-7|TRBD2|TRBV10-1|many
TGCGCCAGCAGTCCCGGACTAGCGGGCGACGAGCAGTACTTC
CASSPGLAGDEQYF
>TRBJ2-1|-|TRBV12-5|many
TGTGCTAGTGGTCAGATGATGTACCAGTTCTTC
CASGQMMYQFF
>TRBJ1-1|-|TRBV5-1|few
TGCGCCAGCAGCTTGGCCAGGGGCGCGTCGAACACTGAAGCTTTCTTT
CASSLARGASNTEAFF
>TRBJ2-1|TRBD2|TRBV12-3/TRBV12-4|few
TGTGCCAGCAGTCGGACTAGCGCGGACTACGAGCAGTTCTTC
CASSRTSADYEQFF
>TRBJ2-5|TRBD2|TRBV7-8|medium-sized
TGTGCCAGCAGCGCTAGCGGGGGGCTTGAGACCCAGTACTTC
CASSASGGLETQYF
>TRBJ2-1|-|TRBV6-1|many
TGTGCCAGCAGGGAGGGCCCCGCCTACAATGAGCAGTTCTTC
CASREGPAYNEQFF
>TRBJ2-1|TRBD2|TRBV12-3/TRBV12-4|-
TGTGCCAGCAGTTTCTATCGTCGGGAGGGTCACAATGAGCAGTGCTTC
CASSFYRREGHNEQCF
>TRBJ2-7|TRBD2|TRBV11-3|many
TGTGCCAGCAGCTTACTGCTAGCGGGAGGAAATGAGCAGTACTTC
CASSLLLAGGNEQYF
>TRBJ2-1|TRBD2|TRBV6-1|many
TGTGCCAGCAGTGAAGGGGGGGGCTCCTACAATGAGCAGTTCTTC
CASSEGGGSYNEQFF
>TRBJ1-1|TRBD1|TRBV7-8|many
TGTGCCAGCAGTTCCCCGACAGGGGCTGAAGCTTTCTTT
CASSSPTGAEAFF
>TRBJ2-7|-|TRBV6-1|few
TGTGCCAGCAGTGATTGGGGGGCGTCGCACGAGCAGTACTTC
CASSDWGASHEQYF
>TRBJ2-7|-|TRBV12-3/TRBV12-4|medium-sized
TGTGCCAGCAGTTTAGGCAGTCAAGAAGCTAATGAGCAGTACTTC
CASSLGSQEANEQYF
>TRBJ1-4|-|TRBV6-1|-
TGTGCCAGCTCGGGGGGAGAACAGGAAAAACTGTTTTTT
CASSGGEQEKLFF
>TRBJ2-1|-|TRBV27|few
TGTGCCATCTCTCCGGGAGCCTACAATGAGCAGTTCTTC
CAISPGAYNEQFF
>TRBJ2-7|-|TRBV6-1|many
TGTGCCAGCAGTGAGACAGGCCACTCCTACGAGCAGTACTTC
CASSETGHSYEQYF
>TRBJ2-7|TRBD2|TRBV6-6|medium-sized
TGTGCCAGCAGTTACTCGACCCCGGGCCGGGGGGGCTACGAGCAGTACTTC
CASSYSTPGRGGYEQYF
>TRBJ2-5|TRBD2|TRBV7-6|few
TGTGCCAGCAGCTTAGAGAGCGGGAGGATAGGCGGTGAGCAGTACTTC
CASSLESGRIGGEQYF
>TRBJ2-5|TRBD2|TRBV7-2|medium-sized
TGTGCCAGCAGCTTAGTCGGGGCTAGCGGGAGAGGGAATGAGCAGTACTTC
CASSLVGASGRGNEQYF
>TRBJ2-2|TRBD2|TRBV27|-
TGTGCCAGCAGTCTGACGACTAGCAGAGCGAACACCGGGGAGCTGTTTTTT
CASSLTTSRANTGELFF
>TRBJ2-7|-|TRBV7-8|medium-sized
TGTGCCAGCAGCTTAGCTCCCACAGGTACCTACGAGCAGTACTTC
CASSLAPTGTYEQYF
>TRBJ2-5|TRBD2|TRBV7-9|medium-sized
TGTGCCAGCAGCTTAGATGGGACTAGCGGGAGAGAGACCCAGTACTTC
CASSLDGTSGRETQYF
>TRBJ1-3|-|TRBV6-1|many
TGTGCCAGCAGAGACCGTGGAGGAGACTCTGGAAACACCATATATTTT
CASRDRGGDSGNTIYF
>TRBJ2-1|-|TRBV7-6|-
TGTGCCCGCAGCTCCCACTACCCGGGACAAGGCAGCTACGAGCAGTTCTTC
CARSSHYPGQGSYEQFF
>TRBJ2-5|TRBD2|TRBV6-1|many
TGTGCCAGCAGTTTGGGACTAGCGGGGGGGCCGGGGAATGAGCAGTACTTC
CASSLGLAGGPGNEQYF
>TRBJ2-1|-|TRBV6-1|medium-sized
TGTGCCAGCAGGTCTCTTGACGCGTACAATGAGCAGTTCTTC
CASRSLDAYNEQFF
>TRBJ2-1|TRBD2|TRBV10-3|-
TGTGCCATCAGTGAGTCGATTGTCCAGCGGGGGAACAATGAGCAGTTCTTC
CAISESIVQRGNNEQFF
>TRBJ2-1|-|TRBV6-1|many
TGTGCCAGCAGTCGCGGGACAGTTAATGGTGAGCAGTTCTTC
CASSRGTVNGEQFF
>TRBJ1-1|-|TRBV6-6|-
TGTGCCAGCAGAAATAGGAACACTGAAGCTTTCTTT
CASRNRNTEAFF
>TRBJ2-5|-|TRBV7-8|medium-sized
TGTGCCAGCACCGGAGGGAATGAGCAGTACTTC
CASTGGNEQYF
>TRBJ2-3|-|TRBV27|few
TGTGCCAGCAGTTTGAATGTCGGGGGTGGGTCAGATACGCAGTATTTT
CASSLNVGGGSDTQYF
>TRBJ2-7|TRBD1|TRBV6-6|medium-sized
TGTGCCAGCAGTACTCGAGCGGGACAGGGTGTCTACGAGCAGTACTTC
CASSTRAGQGVYEQYF
>TRBJ1-2|-|TRBV11-2|few
TGTGCCAGCAGGGAGACAGGCGCGGGCTATGGCTACACCTTC
CASRETGAGYGYTF
>TRBJ2-1|TRBD2|TRBV6-2/TRBV6-3|-
TGTGCCAGCAGGTCCGGGACTAGCGGGAAGTATGTGGATGAGCAGTTCTTC
CASRSGTSGKYVDEQFF
>TRBJ2-7|TRBD1|TRBV7-8|medium-sized
TGTGCCAGCAGCGCCCTCCACAGGGGGCTTGACTACGAGCAGTACTTC
CASSALHRGLDYEQYF
>TRBJ2-2|TRBD2|TRBV7-8|medium-sized
TGTGCCAGCAGCTTATTTACGGGAGGGGGGCCCGGGGAGCTGTTTTTT
CASSLFTGGGPGELFF
>TRBJ2-1|TRBD1|TRBV11-2|many
TGTGCCAGCAGCTTTTCGACAGGGAGCTCCTACGAGCAGTTCTTC
CASSFSTGSSYEQFF
>TRBJ1-1|-|TRBV12-3/TRBV12-4|-
TGTGTCAGCAGTAAATACTACGGACGGGGCGGTAGCACTGAAGCTTTCTTT
CVSSKYYGRGGSTEAFF
>TRBJ2-1|TRBD2|TRBV6-1|medium-sized
TGTGCCAGCGGACTAGCCCTCGAGCAGTTCTTC
CASGLALEQFF
>TRBJ2-7|TRBD2|TRBV7-2|many
TGTGCCAGCAGCTCTGGGACTAGCGGGAGACTCAATGAGCAGTACTTC
CASSSGTSGRLNEQYF